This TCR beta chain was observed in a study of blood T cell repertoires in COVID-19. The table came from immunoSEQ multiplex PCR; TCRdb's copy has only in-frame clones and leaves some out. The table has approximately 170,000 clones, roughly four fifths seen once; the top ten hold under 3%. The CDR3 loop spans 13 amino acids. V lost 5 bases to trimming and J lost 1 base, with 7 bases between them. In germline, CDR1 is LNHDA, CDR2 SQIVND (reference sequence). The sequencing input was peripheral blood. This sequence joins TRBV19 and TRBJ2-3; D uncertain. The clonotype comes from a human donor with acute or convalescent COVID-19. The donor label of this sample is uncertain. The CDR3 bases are TGTGCCAGTAGTTACAGTCGCACAGATACGCAGTATTTT. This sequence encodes CASSYSRTDTQYF.